Each of the 2 T cell receptor beta chains below was sequenced from the same sample in a study of CD8 T cells in ankylosing spondylitis. TCRdb passed the 5' RACE reads through MiXCR, listing each CDR3 protein once. This table has around 150,000 distinct CDR3 sequences, around 10% appearing once. The sample was blood, either unsorted or a sorted T cell fraction (not recorded which). The source of these receptors is a male donor with ankylosing spondylitis or in good health (not recorded which).

This clonotype was detected a few times. The J gene is TRBJ2-3, the V gene TRBV5-1, with D possibly TRBD2 on 6 matching bases. CDR3 length: 15 amino acids. Germline V gene data show CDR1 as SGHRS and CDR2 as YFSETQ. Trimming took off 4 bases at V and 0 bases at J, with 12 bases between the two ends. CDR3 DNA: TGCGCCAGCAGCCCCGGCGGGACGAGCACAGATACGCAGTATTTT. Protein sequence: CASSPGGTSTDTQYF.

This clonotype was detected many times. CDR3 nucleotides: TGTGCCATCAGATCCGGGACTAGCGGGACAATAAAGCAGTACTTC. Translating it yields CAIRSGTSGTIKQYF. The rearrangement joins TRBV10-3 to TRBJ2-7, with 13 positions matching TRBD2. With V trimmed by 6 bases and J by 8 bases, 10 bases remained unmatched. The CDR3 contains 15 residues. Germline-derived CDR1 and CDR2 are ENHRY and SYGVKD.